These T cell receptor beta chains were read from a single sample in a study of Ad26.COV2.S vaccination and SARS-CoV-2 variants. Profiling relied on immunoSEQ multiplex PCR, and the TCRdb table lists in-frame clones only, not all of them. The sample consists of about 680,000 clones, roughly 90% of them appearing once. Specimen: peripheral blood, collected in a trial of Ad26.COV2.S vaccine versus placebo. These receptors came from a person between 18 and 60 years old who received the Ad26.COV2.S COVID-19 vaccine or a placebo. Both conserved end residues are trimmed from each CDR3.

ASSLVQGASEQF,TRBJ2-1,TRBV11-3
AWNLGGSNYGYT,TRBJ1-2,TRBV30
ASSQEGLAGGPYEQY,TRBJ2-7,TRBV4-3
ASSYTPGGRLNTEAF,TRBJ1-1,TRBV6-2/TRBV6-3
ASSLVGAGAF,TRBJ1-1,TRBV7-9
ASSALAGAYNEQF,TRBJ2-1,TRBV6-4
ASSLRRTGELF,TRBJ2-2,TRBV6-5
ASSLGWPYEQY,TRBJ2-7,TRBV5-5
ASSQGMKGTEAF,TRBJ1-1,TRBV3-1/TRBV3-2
ASSLFPTRGSGSNQPQH,TRBJ1-5,TRBV7-2
ASMAGESADTQY,TRBJ2-3,TRBV2
ASSPRDRDEKLF,TRBJ1-4,TRBV18
ASSYQGQYGYT,TRBJ1-2,TRBV6-2/TRBV6-3
ASSLSRQTGELF,TRBJ2-2,TRBV2
ASSLWGASNEKLF,TRBJ1-4,TRBV11-2
ASSQEELAGGLTDTQY,TRBJ2-3,TRBV14
AWSVLGNTEAF,TRBJ1-1,TRBV30
ASSPFFEAGEDEQF,TRBJ2-1,TRBV18
ASSLGRSYNEQF,TRBJ2-1,TRBV6-5
ASSPRAGAANEKLF,TRBJ1-4,TRBV18
ASSPPPTGAFSGNTIY,TRBJ1-3,TRBV3-1/TRBV3-2
ASSQESGTVNTEAF,TRBJ1-1,TRBV3-1/TRBV3-2
ASSPGGVLEQY,TRBJ2-7,TRBV7-2
ASSPGQGAVDEQF,TRBJ2-1,TRBV5-1
ASSLGGQGHEQY,TRBJ2-7,TRBV5-1
ASSGTGGVEQY,TRBJ2-7,TRBV2
ASSPRERGVGTDTQY,TRBJ2-3,TRBV3-1/TRBV3-2
ASSAGLAGVDTQY,TRBJ2-3,TRBV5-1
ASSYARGGLSGTQY,TRBJ2-5,TRBV6-2/TRBV6-3
ASSPPRSNTEAF,TRBJ1-1,TRBV3-1/TRBV3-2
ASSLDPRAYSLAGAF,TRBJ1-1,TRBV11-2
ASSLRLAGGRWNTGELF,TRBJ2-2,TRBV7-9
ASRQGGRETQY,TRBJ2-5,TRBV12-3/TRBV12-4
ASSEASKKLF,TRBJ1-4,TRBV2
ASSYNGRNQPQH,TRBJ1-5,TRBV6-2/TRBV6-3
ASSPPTRYLAKNIQY,TRBJ2-4,TRBV7-4
ASSPRGSTDTQY,TRBJ2-3,TRBV7-2
ASSLGVLYEQY,TRBJ2-7,TRBV5-1
ASSPDRQETQY,TRBJ2-5,TRBV18
ASSIHRRSGLNYGYT,TRBJ1-2,TRBV27
SVRGFGDQNIQY,TRBJ2-4,TRBV29-1
ASSSDGQLNTEAF,TRBJ1-1,TRBV27
ASRQNPNEAF,TRBJ1-1,TRBV7-9
ASSTRGAEQF,TRBJ2-1,TRBV14
ASSTSGVEY,TRBJ2-3,TRBV19
AWSRAGTGNSPLH,TRBJ1-6,TRBV30
ASSLSHNQPQH,TRBJ1-5,TRBV27
ASSLSGQVTYEQY,TRBJ2-7,TRBV6-5
ASSPYGQGNSYEQY,TRBJ2-7,TRBV18
ASSLVRGSPYEQY,TRBJ2-7,TRBV7-2
ASSYGQGRETQY,TRBJ2-5,TRBV5-1
ASSEGPVGATEAF,TRBJ1-1,TRBV19
AISDQWGETQY,TRBJ2-5,TRBV10-3